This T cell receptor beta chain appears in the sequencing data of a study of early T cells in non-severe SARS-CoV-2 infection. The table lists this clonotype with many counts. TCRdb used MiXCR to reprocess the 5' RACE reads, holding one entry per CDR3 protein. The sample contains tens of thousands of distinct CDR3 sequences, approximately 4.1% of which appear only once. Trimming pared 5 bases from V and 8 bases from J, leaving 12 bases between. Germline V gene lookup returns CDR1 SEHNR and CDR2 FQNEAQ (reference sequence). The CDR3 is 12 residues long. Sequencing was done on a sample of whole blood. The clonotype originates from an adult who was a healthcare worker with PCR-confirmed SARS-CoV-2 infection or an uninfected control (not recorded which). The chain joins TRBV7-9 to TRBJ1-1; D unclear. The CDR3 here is CASSPVPGEAFF. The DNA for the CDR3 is TGTGCCAGCAGCCCCGTCCCGGGGGAAGCTTTCTTT. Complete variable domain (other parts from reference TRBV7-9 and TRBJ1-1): DTGVSQNPRHKITKRGQNVTFRCDPISEHNRLYWYRQTLGQGPEFLTYFQNEAQLEKSRLLSDRFSAERPKGSFSTLEIQRTEQGDSAMYLCASSPVPGEAFFGQGTRLTVV.